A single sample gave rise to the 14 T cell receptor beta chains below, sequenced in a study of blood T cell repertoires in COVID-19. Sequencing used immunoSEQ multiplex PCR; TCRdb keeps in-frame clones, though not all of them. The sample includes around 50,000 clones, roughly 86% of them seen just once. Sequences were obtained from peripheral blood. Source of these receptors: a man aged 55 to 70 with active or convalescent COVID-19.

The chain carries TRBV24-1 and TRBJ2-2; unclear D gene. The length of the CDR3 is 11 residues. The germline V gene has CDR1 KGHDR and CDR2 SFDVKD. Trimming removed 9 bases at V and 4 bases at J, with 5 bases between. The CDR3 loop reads CATRSTGELFF. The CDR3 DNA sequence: TGTGCCACCCGGAGCACCGGGGAGCTGTTTTTT.

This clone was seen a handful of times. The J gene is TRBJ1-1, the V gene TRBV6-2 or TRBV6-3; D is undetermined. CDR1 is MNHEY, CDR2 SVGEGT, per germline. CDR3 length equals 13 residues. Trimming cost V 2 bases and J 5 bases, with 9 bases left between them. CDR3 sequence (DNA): TGTGCCAGCAGTTACGGGTCGGGGACTGAAGCTTTCTTT. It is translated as CASSYGSGTEAFF.

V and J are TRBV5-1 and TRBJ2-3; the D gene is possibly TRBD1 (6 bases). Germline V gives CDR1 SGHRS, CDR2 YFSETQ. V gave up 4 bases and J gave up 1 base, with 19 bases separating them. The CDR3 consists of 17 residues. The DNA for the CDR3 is TGCGCCAGCAGCCACACACTACAGGGATCGGGCACAGATACGCAGTATTTT. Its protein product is CASSHTLQGSGTDTQYF.

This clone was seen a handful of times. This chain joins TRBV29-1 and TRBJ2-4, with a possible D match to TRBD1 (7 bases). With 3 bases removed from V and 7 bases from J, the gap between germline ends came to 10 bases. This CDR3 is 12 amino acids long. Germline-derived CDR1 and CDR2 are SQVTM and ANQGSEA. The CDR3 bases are TGCAGCGTTGATGCAGGGGGGAACATTCAGTACTTC. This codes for CSVDAGGNIQYF.

CDR3 DNA: TGTGCCAGCAGTCCAGGGTCTAGAACTGAAGCTTTCTTT. Translation gives CASSPGSRTEAFF. The V and J genes are TRBV6-5 and TRBJ1-1; D may be TRBD1 (5 bases). CDR3 length: 13 residues. V lost 5 bases and J 5 bases, leaving 12 bases between the germline ends. CDR1 and CDR2 from the germline V gene are MNHEY and SVGAGI.

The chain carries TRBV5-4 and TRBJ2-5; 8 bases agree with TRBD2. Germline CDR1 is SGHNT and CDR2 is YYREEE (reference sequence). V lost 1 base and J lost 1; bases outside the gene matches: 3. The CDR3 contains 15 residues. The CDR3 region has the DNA TGTGCCAGCAGCTTGACTAGCGGCCTCCAAGAGACCCAGTACTTC. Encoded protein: CASSLTSGLQETQYF.

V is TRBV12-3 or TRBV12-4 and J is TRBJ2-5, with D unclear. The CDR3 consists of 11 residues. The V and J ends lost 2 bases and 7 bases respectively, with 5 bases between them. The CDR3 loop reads CASSLIRTQYF. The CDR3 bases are TGTGCCAGCAGTTTAATCCGGACCCAGTACTTC.

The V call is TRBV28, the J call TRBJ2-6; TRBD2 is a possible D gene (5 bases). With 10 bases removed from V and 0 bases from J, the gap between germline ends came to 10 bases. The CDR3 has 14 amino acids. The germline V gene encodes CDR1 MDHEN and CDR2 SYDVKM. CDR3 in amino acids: CATNRGSGANVLTF. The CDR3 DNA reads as TGTGCCACCAACCGGGGCTCTGGGGCCAACGTCCTGACTTTC.

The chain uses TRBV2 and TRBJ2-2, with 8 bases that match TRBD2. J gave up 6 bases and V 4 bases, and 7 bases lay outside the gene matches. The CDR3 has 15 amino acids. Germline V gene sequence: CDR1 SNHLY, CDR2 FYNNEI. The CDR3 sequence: CASSGVAGNAGELFF. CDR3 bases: TGTGCCAGCAGTGGGGTAGCGGGGAATGCCGGGGAGCTGTTTTTT.

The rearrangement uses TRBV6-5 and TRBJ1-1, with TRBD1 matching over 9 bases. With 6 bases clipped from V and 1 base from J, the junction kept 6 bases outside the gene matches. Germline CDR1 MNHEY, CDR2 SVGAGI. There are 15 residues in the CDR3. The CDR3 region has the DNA TGTGCCAGCAGGTACAGGGGGCTTGCGAACACTGAAGCTTTCTTT. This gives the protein CASRYRGLANTEAFF.

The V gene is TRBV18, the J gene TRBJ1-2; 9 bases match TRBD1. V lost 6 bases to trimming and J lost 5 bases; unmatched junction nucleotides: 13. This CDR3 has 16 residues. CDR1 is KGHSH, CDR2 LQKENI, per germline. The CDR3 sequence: CASSSNPGTGPYGYTF. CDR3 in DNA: TGTGCCAGCTCCTCAAATCCCGGGACAGGGCCGTATGGCTACACCTTC.

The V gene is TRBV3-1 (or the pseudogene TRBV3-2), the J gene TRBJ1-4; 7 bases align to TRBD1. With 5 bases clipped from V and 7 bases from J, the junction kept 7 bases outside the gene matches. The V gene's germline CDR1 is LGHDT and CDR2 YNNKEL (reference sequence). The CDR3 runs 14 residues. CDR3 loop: CASSTQGGGEKLFF. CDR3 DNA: TGTGCCAGCAGCACTCAGGGGGGTGGTGAAAAACTGTTTTTT.

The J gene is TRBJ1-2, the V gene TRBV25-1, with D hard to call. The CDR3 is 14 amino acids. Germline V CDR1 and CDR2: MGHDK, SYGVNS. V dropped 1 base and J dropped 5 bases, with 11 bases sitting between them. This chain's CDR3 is CASSEFTAAYGYTF. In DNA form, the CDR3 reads TGTGCCAGCAGTGAATTTACGGCGGCGTATGGCTACACCTTC.

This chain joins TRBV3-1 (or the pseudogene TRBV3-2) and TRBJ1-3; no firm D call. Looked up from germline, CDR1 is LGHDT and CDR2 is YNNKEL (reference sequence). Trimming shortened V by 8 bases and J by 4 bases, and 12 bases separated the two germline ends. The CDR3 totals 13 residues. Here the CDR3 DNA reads TGTGCCAGCGCCTACAGAGAAGGAAACACCATATATTTT. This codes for CASAYREGNTIYF.